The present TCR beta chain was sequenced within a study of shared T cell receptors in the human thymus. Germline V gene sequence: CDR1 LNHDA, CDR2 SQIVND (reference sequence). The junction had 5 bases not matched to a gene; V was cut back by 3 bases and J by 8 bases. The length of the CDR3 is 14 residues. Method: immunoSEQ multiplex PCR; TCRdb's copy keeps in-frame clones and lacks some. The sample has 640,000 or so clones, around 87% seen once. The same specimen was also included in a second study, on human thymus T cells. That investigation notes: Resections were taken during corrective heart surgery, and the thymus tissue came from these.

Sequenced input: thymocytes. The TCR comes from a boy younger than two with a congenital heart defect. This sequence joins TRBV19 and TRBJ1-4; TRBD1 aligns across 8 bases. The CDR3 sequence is CASSMGQENEKLFF. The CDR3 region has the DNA TGTGCCAGTAGTATGGGACAGGAGAACGAAAAACTGTTTTTT. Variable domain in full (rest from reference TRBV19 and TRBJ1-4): DGGITQSPKYLFRKEGQNVTLSCEQNLNHDAMYWYRQDPGQGLRLIYYSQIVNDFQKGDIAEGYSVSREKKESFPLTVTSAQKNPTAFYLCASSMGQENEKLFFGSGTQLSVL.